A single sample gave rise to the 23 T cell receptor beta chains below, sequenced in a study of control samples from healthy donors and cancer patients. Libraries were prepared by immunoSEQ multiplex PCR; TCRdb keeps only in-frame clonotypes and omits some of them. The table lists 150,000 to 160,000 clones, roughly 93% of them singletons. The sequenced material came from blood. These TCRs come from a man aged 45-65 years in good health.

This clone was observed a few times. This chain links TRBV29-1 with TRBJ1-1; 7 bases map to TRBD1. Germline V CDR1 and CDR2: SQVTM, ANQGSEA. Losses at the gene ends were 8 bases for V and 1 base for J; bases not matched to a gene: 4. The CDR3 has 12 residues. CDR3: CSTGQTNTEAFF. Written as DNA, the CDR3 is TGCAGCACGGGACAGACGAACACTGAAGCTTTCTTT.

CDR3 in DNA: TGTGCCAGCAGCCTACGGGACAGGGGGCAGCCCCTCCACTTT. It yields the protein CASSLRDRGQPLHF. The J gene is TRBJ1-6, the V gene TRBV5-4, with 12 bases matching TRBD1. The germline V gene has CDR1 SGHNT and CDR2 YYREEE (reference sequence). The CDR3 sequence is 14 residues long. Germline trimming cut 4 bases from V and 13 bases from J; bases unmatched to any gene: 6.

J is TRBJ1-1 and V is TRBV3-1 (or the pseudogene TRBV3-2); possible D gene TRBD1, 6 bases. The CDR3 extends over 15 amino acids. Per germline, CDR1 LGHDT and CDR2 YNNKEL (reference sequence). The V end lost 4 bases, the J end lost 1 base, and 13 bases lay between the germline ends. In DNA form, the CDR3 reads TGTGCCAGCAGCCCACCGGGACACCAGAACACTGAAGCTTTCTTT. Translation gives CASSPPGHQNTEAFF.

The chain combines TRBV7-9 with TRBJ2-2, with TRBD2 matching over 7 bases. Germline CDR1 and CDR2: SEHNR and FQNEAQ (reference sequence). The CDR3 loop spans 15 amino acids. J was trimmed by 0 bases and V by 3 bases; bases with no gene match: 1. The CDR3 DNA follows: TGTGCCAGCAGCTTGCGGGGGACGAACACCGGGGAGCTGTTTTTT. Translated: CASSLRGTNTGELFF. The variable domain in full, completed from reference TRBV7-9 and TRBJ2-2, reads DTGVSQNPRHKITKRGQNVTFRCDPISEHNRLYWYRQTLGQGPEFLTYFQNEAQLEKSRLLSDRFSAERPKGSFSTLEIQRTEQGDSAMYLCASSLRGTNTGELFFGEGSRLTVL.

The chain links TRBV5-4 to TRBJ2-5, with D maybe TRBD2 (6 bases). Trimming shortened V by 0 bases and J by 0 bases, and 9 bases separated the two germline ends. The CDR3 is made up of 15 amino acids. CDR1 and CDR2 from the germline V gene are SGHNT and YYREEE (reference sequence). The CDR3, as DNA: TGTGCCAGCAGCTTGGATGCGGGGTACCAAGAGACCCAGTACTTC. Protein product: CASSLDAGYQETQYF. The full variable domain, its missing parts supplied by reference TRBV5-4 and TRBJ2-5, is ETGVTQSPTHLIKTRGQQVTLRCSSQSGHNTVSWYQQALGQGPQFIFQYYREEENGRGNFPPRFSGLQFPNYSSELNVNALELDDSALYLCASSLDAGYQETQYFGPGTRLLVL.

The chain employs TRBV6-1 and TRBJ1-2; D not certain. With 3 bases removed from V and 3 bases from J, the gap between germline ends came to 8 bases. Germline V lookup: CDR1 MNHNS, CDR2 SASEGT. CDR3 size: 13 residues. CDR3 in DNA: TGTGCCAGCAGTGATTTCCAGGACTATGGCTACACCTTC. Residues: CASSDFQDYGYTF.

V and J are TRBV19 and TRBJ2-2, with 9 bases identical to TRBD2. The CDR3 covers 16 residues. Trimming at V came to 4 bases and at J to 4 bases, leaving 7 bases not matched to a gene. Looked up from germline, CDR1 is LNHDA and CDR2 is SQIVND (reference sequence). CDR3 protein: CASSTSSGRFTGELFF. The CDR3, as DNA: TGTGCCAGTAGTACCTCGAGCGGGAGGTTCACCGGGGAGCTGTTTTTT.

The CDR3 is CASSLTSGMVYEQYF. The DNA for the CDR3 is TGTGCCAGCAGCTTAACTAGCGGGATGGTTTACGAGCAGTACTTC. The rearrangement links TRBV6-2 or TRBV6-3 to TRBJ2-7, with 10 bases matching TRBD2. The CDR3 has 15 residues. Germline-derived CDR1 and CDR2 are MNHEY and SVGEGT. The V and J ends lost 6 bases and 4 bases, in that order; junction bases with no gene match: 9.

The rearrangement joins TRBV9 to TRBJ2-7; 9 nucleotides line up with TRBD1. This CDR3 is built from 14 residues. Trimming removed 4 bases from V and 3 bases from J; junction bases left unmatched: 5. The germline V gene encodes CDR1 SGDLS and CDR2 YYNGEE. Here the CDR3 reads CASSITGGHYEQYF. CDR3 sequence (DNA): TGTGCCAGCAGCATCACAGGGGGCCACTACGAGCAGTACTTC.

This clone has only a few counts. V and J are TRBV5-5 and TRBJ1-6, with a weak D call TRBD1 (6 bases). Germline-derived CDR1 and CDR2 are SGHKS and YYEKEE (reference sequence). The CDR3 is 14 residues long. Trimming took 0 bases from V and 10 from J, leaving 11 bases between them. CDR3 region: CASSLAQGASPLHF. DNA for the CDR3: TGTGCCAGCAGCTTGGCACAGGGAGCCTCACCCCTCCACTTT.

The DNA for the CDR3 is TGTGCCAGCAGCCGGGACATAAGCGGGAGTAAGAAAGATCGTGAGCAGTTCTTC. Amino acid sequence: CASSRDISGSKKDREQFF. V usage is TRBV11-2 and J usage is TRBJ2-1, with 8 bases that match TRBD2. This CDR3 has 18 residues. Germline values: CDR1 SGHAT, CDR2 FQNNGV. After removal of 5 bases from V and 9 bases from J, the junction contained 21 bases not matched to a gene.

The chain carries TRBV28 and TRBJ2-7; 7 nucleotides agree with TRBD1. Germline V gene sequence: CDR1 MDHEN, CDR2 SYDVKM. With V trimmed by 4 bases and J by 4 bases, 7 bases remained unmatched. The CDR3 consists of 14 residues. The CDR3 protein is CASSSPQGVYEQYF. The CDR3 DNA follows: TGTGCCAGCAGTTCCCCCCAGGGGGTTTACGAGCAGTACTTC.

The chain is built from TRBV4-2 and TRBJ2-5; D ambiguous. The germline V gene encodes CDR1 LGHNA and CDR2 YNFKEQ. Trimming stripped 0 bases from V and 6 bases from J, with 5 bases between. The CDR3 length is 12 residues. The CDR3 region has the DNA TGTGCCAGCAGCCAAGAAGGGCAGACCCAGTACTTC. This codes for CASSQEGQTQYF.

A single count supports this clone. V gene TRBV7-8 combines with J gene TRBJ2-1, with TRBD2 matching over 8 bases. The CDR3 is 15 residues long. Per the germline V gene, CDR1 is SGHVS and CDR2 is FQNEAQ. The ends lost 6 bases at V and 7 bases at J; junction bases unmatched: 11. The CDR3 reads CASRATSGLGNEQFF. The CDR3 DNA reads TGTGCCAGCAGGGCAACTAGCGGCCTCGGTAATGAGCAGTTCTTC.

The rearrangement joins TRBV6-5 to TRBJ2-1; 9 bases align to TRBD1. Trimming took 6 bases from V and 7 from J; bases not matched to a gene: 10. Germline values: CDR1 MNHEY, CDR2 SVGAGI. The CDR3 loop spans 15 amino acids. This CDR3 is CASSPDRGFRNEQFF. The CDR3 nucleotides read TGTGCCAGCAGCCCCGACAGGGGGTTCAGAAATGAGCAGTTCTTC.

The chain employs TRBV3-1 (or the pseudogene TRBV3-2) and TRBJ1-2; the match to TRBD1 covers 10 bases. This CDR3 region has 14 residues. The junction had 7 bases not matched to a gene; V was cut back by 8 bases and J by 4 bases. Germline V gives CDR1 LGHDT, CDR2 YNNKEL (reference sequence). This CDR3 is CASRRGQGSYGYTF. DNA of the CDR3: TGTGCCAGCCGTAGGGGACAGGGGAGCTATGGCTACACCTTC.

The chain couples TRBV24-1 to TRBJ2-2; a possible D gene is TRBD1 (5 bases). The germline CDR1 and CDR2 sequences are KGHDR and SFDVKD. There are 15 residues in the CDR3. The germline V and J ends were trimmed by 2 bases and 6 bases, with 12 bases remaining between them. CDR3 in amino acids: CATSDSWGRAGELFF. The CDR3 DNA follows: TGTGCCACCAGTGATTCCTGGGGCAGGGCCGGGGAGCTGTTTTTT.

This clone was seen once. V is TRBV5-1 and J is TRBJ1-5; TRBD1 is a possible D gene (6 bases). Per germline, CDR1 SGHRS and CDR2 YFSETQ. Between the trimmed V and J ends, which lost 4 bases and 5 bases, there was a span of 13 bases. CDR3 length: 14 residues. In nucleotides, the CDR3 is TGCGCCAGCAGCCTGGACAGCTTAGATCAGCCCCAGCATTTT. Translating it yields CASSLDSLDQPQHF.

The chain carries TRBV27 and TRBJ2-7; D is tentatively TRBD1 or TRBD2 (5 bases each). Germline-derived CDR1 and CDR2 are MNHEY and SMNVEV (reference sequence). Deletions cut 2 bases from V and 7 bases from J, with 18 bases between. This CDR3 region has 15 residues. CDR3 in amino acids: CASSLGTPASYEQYF. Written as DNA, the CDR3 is TGTGCCAGCAGTTTAGGGACCCCTGCCAGCTATGAGCAGTACTTC.

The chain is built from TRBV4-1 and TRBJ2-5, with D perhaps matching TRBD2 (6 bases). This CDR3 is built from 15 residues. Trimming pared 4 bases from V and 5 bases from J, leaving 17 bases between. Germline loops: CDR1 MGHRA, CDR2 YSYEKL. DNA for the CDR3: TGCGCCAGCAGCCCCCCCGGGACTCCGGTGGAGACCCAGTACTTC. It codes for CASSPPGTPVETQYF.

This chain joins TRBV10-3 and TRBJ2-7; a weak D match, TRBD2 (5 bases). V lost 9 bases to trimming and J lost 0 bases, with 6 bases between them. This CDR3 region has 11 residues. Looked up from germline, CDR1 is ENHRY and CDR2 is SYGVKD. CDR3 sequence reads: CAISGSYEQYF. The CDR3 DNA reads TGTGCCATAAGCGGCTCCTACGAGCAGTACTTC.

CDR3 region: CATSRAVQETQYF. The CDR3 nucleotides read TGTGCCACCTCCAGGGCTGTTCAAGAGACCCAGTACTTC. The chain carries TRBV15 and TRBJ2-5; tentatively, D is TRBD1 (5 bases). Germline-derived CDR1 and CDR2 are LNHNV and YYDKDF (reference sequence). This CDR3 is built from 13 residues. Trimming pared 8 bases from V and 2 bases from J, leaving 12 bases between.

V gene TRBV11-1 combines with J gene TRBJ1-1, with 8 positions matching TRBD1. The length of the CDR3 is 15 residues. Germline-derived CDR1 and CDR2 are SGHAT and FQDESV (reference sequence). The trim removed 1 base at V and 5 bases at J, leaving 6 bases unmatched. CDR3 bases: TGTGCCAGCAGCTTAGAACGGACAGGGCGTACTGAAGCTTTCTTT. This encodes CASSLERTGRTEAFF. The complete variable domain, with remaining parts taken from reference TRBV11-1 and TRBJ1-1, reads EAEVAQSPRYKITEKSQAVAFWCDPISGHATLYWYRQILGQGPELLVQFQDESVVDDSQLPKDRFSAERLKGVDSTLKIQPAELGDSAMYLCASSLERTGRTEAFFGQGTRLTVV.